The T cell receptor (beta chain) described here comes from a study of shared clonotypes between healthy human individuals. As concerns this clone: Its antigen is not identified.

Naivety among CD8 cells was defined by CD45RO negativity and positive CCR7 selection, thereby excluding terminally differentiated effector memory CD45RA+ cells. All donors were healthy HIV-negative adults lacking recent acute infections or vaccinations. Per the original data handling: For the immunoSEQ data, sequences were junction-only without quality scores, so filtering differed. The table came from immunoSEQ multiplex PCR; TCRdb's copy has only in-frame clones and leaves some out. V, J and clone size were drawn from that table, and D and trimming were deduced from the DNA. The sample has millions of clones, roughly 95% seen once. V was cut by 2 bases and J by 3 bases, with 14 bases left in between. This CDR3 contains 17 residues. Germline CDR1 is MDHEN and CDR2 is SYDVKM. Study-level results: Rarefaction gave evidence that sorted-subset sequencing remained incomplete despite large depth.

This clonotype originated in a man younger than 35 in good health. Material: naive CD8+ T cells sorted from blood. This chain joins TRBV28 and TRBJ1-6; the D is unclear. The CDR3, as DNA: TGTGCCAGCAGTTTAGGGGAGCGGGCGGTCTATAATTCACCCCTCCACTTT. This sequence encodes CASSLGERAVYNSPLHF.